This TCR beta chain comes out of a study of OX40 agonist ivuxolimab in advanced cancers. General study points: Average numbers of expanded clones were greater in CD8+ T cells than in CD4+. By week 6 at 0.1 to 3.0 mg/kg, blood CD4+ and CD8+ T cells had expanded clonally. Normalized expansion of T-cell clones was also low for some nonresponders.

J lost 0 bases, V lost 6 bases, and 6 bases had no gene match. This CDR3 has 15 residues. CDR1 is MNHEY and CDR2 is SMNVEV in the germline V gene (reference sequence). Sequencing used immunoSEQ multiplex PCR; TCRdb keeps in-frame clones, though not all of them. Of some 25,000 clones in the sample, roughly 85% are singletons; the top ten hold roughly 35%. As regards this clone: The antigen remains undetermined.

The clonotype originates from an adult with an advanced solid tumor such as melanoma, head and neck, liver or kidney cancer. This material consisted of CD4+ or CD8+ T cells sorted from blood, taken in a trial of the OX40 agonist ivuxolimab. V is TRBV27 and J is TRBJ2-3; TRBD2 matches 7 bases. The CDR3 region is CASRQVLASTDTQYF. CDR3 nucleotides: TGTGCCAGCAGACAAGTACTAGCGAGCACAGATACGCAGTATTTT.